These T cell receptor beta chains were read from a single sample in a study of shared T cell receptors in the human thymus. Measured with immunoSEQ multiplex PCR; TCRdb has only the in-frame clones, and not every one. The table includes about 660,000 clones, roughly 90% detected once. These data were likewise used in another study, on human thymus T cells.

The sample was thymocytes. The receptors derive from a boy under two years old with a congenital heart defect. The CDR3 runs from the conserved cysteine through the conserved F or W. Each record gives: V gene, J gene, D gene, clone size, CDR3 protein, CDR3 DNA. The D gene is left open where the match is weak. Not all rows give a size; the values are once, few, many and, for expanded clones, a class.

v_call: TRBV4-3
j_call: TRBJ2-5
d_call: -
clone_size: -
cdr3_aa: CASSQEWAGEETQYF
cdr3_nt: TGCGCCAGCAGCCAAGAGTGGGCAGGGGAAGAGACCCAGTACTTC

v_call: TRBV10-2
j_call: TRBJ2-3
d_call: -
clone_size: once
cdr3_aa: CASRDQFTSHKGTDTQYF
cdr3_nt: TGCGCCAGCAGGGACCAATTTACTAGCCATAAGGGCACAGATACGCAGTATTTT

v_call: TRBV28
j_call: TRBJ2-7
d_call: TRBD1
clone_size: -
cdr3_aa: CASSLFRGQGYEQYF
cdr3_nt: TGTGCCAGCAGCCTTTTCAGGGGGCAAGGCTACGAGCAGTACTTC

v_call: TRBV10-2
j_call: TRBJ2-2
d_call: TRBD2
clone_size: -
cdr3_aa: CASSEGLAGGNTGELFF
cdr3_nt: TGCGCCAGCAGTGAAGGACTAGCGGGAGGGAACACCGGGGAGCTGTTTTTT

v_call: TRBV25-1
j_call: TRBJ1-3
d_call: -
clone_size: -
cdr3_aa: CASSEYYGRVLGNTIYF
cdr3_nt: TGTGCCAGCAGTGAATACTATGGCAGGGTCCTTGGAAACACCATATATTTT

v_call: TRBV30
j_call: TRBJ2-1
d_call: TRBD2
clone_size: -
cdr3_aa: CAWASGSYGEQFF
cdr3_nt: TGTGCCTGGGCTAGCGGGAGCTACGGGGAGCAGTTCTTC

v_call: TRBV18
j_call: TRBJ2-4
d_call: TRBD2
clone_size: -
cdr3_aa: CASSPPEGLDPGRGGNIQYF
cdr3_nt: TGTGCCAGCTCACCCCCTGAGGGACTAGACCCTGGGCGCGGCGGGAACATTCAGTACTTC

v_call: TRBV19
j_call: TRBJ2-1
d_call: TRBD2
clone_size: -
cdr3_aa: CASSPGTSGVNEQFF
cdr3_nt: TGTGCCAGTAGTCCCGGGACTAGCGGGGTCAATGAGCAGTTCTTC

v_call: TRBV4-1
j_call: TRBJ1-5
d_call: -
clone_size: -
cdr3_aa: CASSKKGGNQPQHF
cdr3_nt: TGCGCCAGCAGCAAAAAGGGAGGCAATCAGCCCCAGCATTTT

v_call: TRBV4-1
j_call: TRBJ2-1
d_call: TRBD2
clone_size: few
cdr3_aa: CASSVLAGGPGVEQFF
cdr3_nt: TGCGCCAGCAGCGTGCTAGCGGGAGGGCCAGGTGTTGAGCAGTTCTTC

v_call: TRBV28
j_call: TRBJ1-5
d_call: -
clone_size: -
cdr3_aa: CASSLSGGRQPQHF
cdr3_nt: TGTGCCAGCAGTTTATCTGGGGGCCGTCAGCCCCAGCATTTT

v_call: TRBV6-6
j_call: TRBJ2-7
d_call: TRBD1
clone_size: once
cdr3_aa: CASSYSYGQGSREQYF
cdr3_nt: TGTGCCAGCAGTTACTCGTACGGACAGGGATCTAGGGAGCAGTACTTC

v_call: TRBV10-3
j_call: TRBJ1-3
d_call: TRBD1
clone_size: -
cdr3_aa: CAISKGQGNTIYF
cdr3_nt: TGTGCCATCAGTAAGGGACAGGGAAACACCATATATTTT

v_call: TRBV30
j_call: TRBJ2-2
d_call: TRBD1
clone_size: -
cdr3_aa: CAWRDQDREREAANTGELFF
cdr3_nt: TGTGCCTGGAGAGACCAGGACAGGGAAAGGGAGGCCGCGAACACCGGGGAGCTGTTTTTT

v_call: TRBV6-5
j_call: TRBJ2-7
d_call: TRBD1
clone_size: -
cdr3_aa: CASGDSSYEQYF
cdr3_nt: TGTGCCAGCGGGGACAGCTCCTACGAGCAGTACTTC

v_call: TRBV25-1
j_call: TRBJ2-7
d_call: -
clone_size: -
cdr3_aa: CASSGHQQGTGSYEQYF
cdr3_nt: TGTGCCAGCAGTGGGCATCAACAGGGGACTGGATCCTACGAGCAGTACTTC

v_call: TRBV27
j_call: TRBJ2-7
d_call: TRBD1
clone_size: -
cdr3_aa: CASSLSGQGYREQYF
cdr3_nt: TGTGCCAGCAGCTTGTCGGGACAGGGCTATCGCGAGCAGTACTTC

v_call: TRBV5-6
j_call: TRBJ2-6
d_call: TRBD1
clone_size: -
cdr3_aa: CASSGTGTGSSGANVLTF
cdr3_nt: TGTGCCAGCAGCGGAACCGGGACAGGGTCCTCTGGGGCCAACGTCCTGACTTTC

v_call: TRBV2
j_call: TRBJ1-3
d_call: TRBD1
clone_size: once
cdr3_aa: CASSDRGFGNTIYF
cdr3_nt: TGTGCCAGCAGCGACAGGGGGTTTGGAAACACCATATATTTT

v_call: TRBV19
j_call: TRBJ2-2
d_call: -
clone_size: -
cdr3_aa: CASSIGPDYNTGELFF
cdr3_nt: TGTGCCAGTAGTATAGGTCCGGACTATAACACCGGGGAGCTGTTTTTT

v_call: TRBV28
j_call: TRBJ2-1
d_call: TRBD2
clone_size: -
cdr3_aa: CASSLLPASGRNEQFF
cdr3_nt: TGTGCCAGCAGTTTATTGCCCGCTAGCGGGAGGAATGAGCAGTTCTTC